This T cell receptor (beta chain) is from a study of regulatory T cells in long-lasting Graves disease. Time point here: newly diagnosed GD, antithyroid drugs for less than 3 months. Researchers made the TCR library from RNA that was extracted from PBMCs. The authors built TCR beta libraries using iRepertoire HTBI primers and Arm-PCR of CDR3 regions. TCRdb called the multiplex PCR reads again in MiXCR, with one record for every CDR3 protein. The repertoire has about 450,000 distinct CDR3 sequences, 15% to 20% of them found once; the top ten carry 9.5% to 12%. The same data also contributed to another study, on T cells in Graves' hyperthyroidism and ophthalmopathy. That study reports: In the first-round RT-PCR of the TCR CDR3, the HTBI primer set was used.

Specimen: peripheral blood mononuclear cells (PBMCs), collected at new diagnosis, from a patient treated with antithyroid drugs. This TCR was sampled from a woman in her 30s with Graves disease.

The CDR3 coding sequence is TGTGCCAGCAGCCATTTCAAAGGAAACACCATATATTTT. It translates to CASSHFKGNTIYF. The chain employs TRBV6-1 and TRBJ1-3, with no clear D. V lost 6 bases to trimming and J lost 4 bases, with 10 bases between them. The CDR3 runs to 13 residues. The germline CDR1 and CDR2 sequences are MNHNS and SASEGT.